A selection of T cell receptor beta chains follows, all from one sample in a study of blood T cell repertoires in COVID-19. TCRdb keeps only in-frame clones here, not all; method: immunoSEQ multiplex PCR. The data contain roughly 460,000 clones, 70% to 90% of them seen just once; the ten biggest clones take up about 0.91%. The sample was peripheral blood. All receptors come from a man between 18 and 35 years old with COVID-19, enrolled during active disease. The CDR3 runs from the conserved cysteine through the conserved F or W. A D gene is named only where the DNA matches it firmly. Clone size, where shown, is once, few, many, or a class for clones that have expanded.

CASSSYGPAGVGNEQFF | TGTGCCAGCAGCTCCTACGGACCAGCGGGAGTTGGCAATGAGCAGTTCTTC | TRBJ2-1 | TRBD2 | NA | TRBV7-2 | 17
CASSPGGAPVQETQYF | TGTGCCAGCTCACCTGGGGGGGCGCCAGTCCAAGAGACCCAGTACTTC | TRBJ2-5 | NA | NA | TRBV18 | 16
CASSDSGPGNDNEQFF | TGTGCCAGCAGTGACTCTGGCCCCGGGAATGACAATGAGCAGTTCTTC | TRBJ2-1 | NA | NA | TRBV6-4 | 16
CAWSPSRGGRAIDEQFF | TGTGCCTGGAGTCCCAGTAGGGGCGGGAGGGCCATCGATGAGCAGTTCTTC | TRBJ2-1 | TRBD2 | NA | TRBV30 | 17
CASSLDYLAALSGELFF | TGTGCCAGCAGCTTAGACTATTTAGCGGCCTTAAGCGGGGAGCTGTTTTTT | TRBJ2-2 | NA | once | TRBV7-9 | 17
CASRIGGDGNTIYF | TGCGCCAGCAGGATTGGAGGGGATGGAAACACCATATATTTT | TRBJ1-3 | NA | NA | TRBV5-1 | 14
CATSEPQGSPYEQYF | TGTGCCACCAGTGAACCACAGGGCTCTCCCTACGAGCAGTACTTC | TRBJ2-7 | NA | NA | TRBV24-1 | 15
CASSQPGGGDYEQYF | TGTGCCAGCTCCCAACCGGGAGGGGGGGACTACGAGCAGTACTTC | TRBJ2-7 | TRBD2 | NA | TRBV18 | 15
CASSGSSPYEQYF | TGTGCCAGCAGCGGCTCTAGTCCCTACGAGCAGTACTTC | TRBJ2-7 | NA | NA | TRBV9 | 13
CASCQGTSSYNEQFF | TGTGCCAGTTGCCAGGGGACGAGCTCCTACAATGAGCAGTTCTTC | TRBJ2-1 | NA | NA | TRBV2 | 15
CASSLLGTGGGETQYF | TGTGCCAGCAGTTTATTAGGTACAGGGGGGGGAGAGACCCAGTACTTC | TRBJ2-5 | NA | NA | TRBV27 | 16
CAWSRSYEQYF | TGTGCCTGGAGTCGTTCCTACGAGCAGTACTTC | TRBJ2-7 | NA | few | TRBV30 | 11
CASSPTTGTYETQYF | TGTGCCAGCAGCCCCACGACAGGGACCTATGAGACCCAGTACTTC | TRBJ2-5 | TRBD1 | NA | TRBV7-3 | 15
CASTSGTGRNSPLHF | TGTGCCAGCACCTCCGGGACAGGGCGCAATTCACCCCTCCACTTT | TRBJ1-6 | TRBD1 | NA | TRBV7-9 | 15
CASSERDRGSAAFF | TGTGCCAGCAGTGAGCGGGACAGGGGGTCTGCGGCTTTCTTT | TRBJ1-1 | TRBD1 | NA | TRBV6-1 | 14
CASSSSPAVDTQYF | TGTGCCAGCAGTAGCTCCCCGGCCGTAGATACGCAGTATTTT | TRBJ2-3 | NA | NA | TRBV14 | 14
CASSLRTGGVYGYTF | TGTGCCAGCAGCCTTCGGACAGGGGGAGTCTATGGCTACACCTTC | TRBJ1-2 | TRBD1 | NA | TRBV9 | 15
CATSTGGSANVLTF | TGTGCCACCAGCACAGGGGGCAGTGCCAACGTCCTGACTTTC | TRBJ2-6 | TRBD1 | NA | TRBV24-1 | 14
CASSESRGSAGELFF | TGCGCCAGCAGTGAAAGTAGGGGGTCGGCCGGGGAGCTGTTTTTT | TRBJ2-2 | NA | NA | TRBV10-2 | 15
CACQIMGQGASEAFF | TGTGCCTGTCAAATCATGGGACAGGGGGCCTCTGAAGCTTTCTTT | TRBJ1-1 | TRBD1 | NA | TRBV30 | 15
CASSRLESGSNQPQHF | TGTGCCAGCAGCCGTCTGGAATCGGGGAGCAATCAGCCCCAGCATTTT | TRBJ1-5 | NA | few | TRBV4-2 | 16
CASSRGRGDTQYF | TGCGCCAGCAGCAGGGGGCGCGGAGATACGCAGTATTTT | TRBJ2-3 | TRBD1 | NA | TRBV5-1 | 13
CASSNQGTTDTQYF | TGTGCCAGCAGCAACCAGGGTACCACAGATACGCAGTATTTT | TRBJ2-3 | NA | many | TRBV7-3 | 14
CASISGLAGFGELFF | TGTGCCAGTATCTCCGGACTAGCGGGATTCGGGGAGCTGTTTTTT | TRBJ2-2 | TRBD2 | NA | TRBV19 | 15
CASSEEQGANTEAFF | TGTGCCAGCAGTGAAGAACAGGGGGCGAACACTGAAGCTTTCTTT | TRBJ1-1 | TRBD1 | NA | TRBV2 | 15
CASSPQIHYNEQFF | TGTGCCAGCAGCCCTCAGATCCACTACAATGAGCAGTTCTTC | TRBJ2-1 | NA | NA | TRBV9 | 14
CASGTSGGTDTQYF | TGTGCCAGCGGGACTAGCGGAGGCACAGATACGCAGTATTTT | TRBJ2-3 | TRBD2 | NA | TRBV19 | 14
CASSLGGQSEAFF | TGCGCCAGCAGCTTGGGGGGACAGTCTGAAGCTTTCTTT | TRBJ1-1 | TRBD1 | NA | TRBV5-1 | 13
CASSSTGRTGRKTQYF | TGTGCCAGCAGCTCGACAGGTCGGACGGGACGCAAGACCCAGTACTTC | TRBJ2-5 | NA | once | TRBV3-1/TRBV3-2 | 16
CASTVNVGGNTIYF | TGTGCCAGCACCGTAAATGTCGGGGGAAACACCATATATTTT | TRBJ1-3 | NA | NA | TRBV6-5 | 14
CASSLGETRSSYNEQFF | TGTGCCAGCAGCTTAGGTGAGACTAGGAGCTCCTACAATGAGCAGTTCTTC | TRBJ2-1 | NA | NA | TRBV11-3 | 17
CASSTGTGLTEAFF | TGTGCCAGTAGTACAGGGACAGGGTTAACTGAAGCTTTCTTT | TRBJ1-1 | TRBD1 | once | TRBV19 | 14